One sample yielded the 29 T cell receptor beta chains listed below, sequenced in a study of T cell changes during pregnancy in multiple sclerosis (dated by TCRdb to the late 2010s). Libraries were prepared through the immunoSEQ multiplex PCR assay. The immuneACCESS repertoire file appears here via TCRdb, limited to in-frame rearrangements. These files lack a portion of the clones; in checked studies, under half of the deficit traces to unresolved V genes, and the cause of the others is not known. This sample holds around 30,000 clones; around nine tenths were observed only once. The ten largest clones take up 5.7% of the sample. The starting material was CD8+ T cells from peripheral blood mononuclear cells, obtained before pregnancy. These receptors came from a female donor with multiple sclerosis, enrolled in a pregnancy study.

V is TRBV29-1 and J is TRBJ2-4; 8 nucleotides match TRBD1. The CDR3 loop spans 15 amino acids. J was trimmed by 16 bases and V by 7 bases; bases with no gene match: 24. Germline V CDR1 and CDR2: SQVTM, ANQGSEA. As DNA, the CDR3 is TGCAGCGCTATTATAGGACAGGGTCTCTTGGCGGGCGTATACTTC. Translated, it gives CSAIIGQGLLAGVYF.

The chain is built from TRBV4-2 and TRBJ2-3; unclear D gene. The CDR3 sequence is 15 residues long. V was shortened by 0 bases and J by 4 bases, with 11 bases between the two germline ends. From germline, CDR1 is LGHNA and CDR2 YNFKEQ. The CDR3 is CASSQDPYSSDTQYF. CDR3 DNA: TGTGCCAGCAGCCAAGACCCTTACTCCTCAGATACGCAGTATTTT.

This clone was observed a few times. The chain is built from TRBV9 and TRBJ1-6; a possible D gene is TRBD1 (6 bases). With 3 bases removed from V and 0 bases from J, the gap between germline ends came to 13 bases. CDR1 is SGDLS and CDR2 is YYNGEE in the germline V gene. The CDR3 covers 17 residues. Written as DNA, the CDR3 is TGTGCCAGCAGCGCACAGGGCCTCGTCTCCTATAATTCACCCCTCCACTTT. Protein sequence: CASSAQGLVSYNSPLHF.

This sequence joins TRBV5-4 and TRBJ1-1; D call uncertain. Germline lookup yields CDR1 SGHNT and CDR2 YYREEE (reference sequence). The germline V and J ends were trimmed by 4 bases and 1 base, with 8 bases remaining between them. This CDR3 has 13 amino acids. CDR3 nucleotides: TGTGCCAGCAGCCGTCGGGGGAACACTGAAGCTTTCTTT. Encoded protein: CASSRRGNTEAFF.

V and J are TRBV29-1 and TRBJ2-3; 8 bases fit TRBD1. CDR1 is SQVTM and CDR2 is ANQGSEA in the germline V gene. The J segment lost 1 base and the V segment lost 7 bases, leaving 4 bases of the junction unmatched. The CDR3 is 13 amino acids. Here the CDR3 DNA reads TGCAGCGGAGAGGGACAGGGCACAGATACGCAGTATTTT. Protein sequence: CSGEGQGTDTQYF.

The chain carries TRBV27 and TRBJ2-1; the D is unclear. V lost 5 bases, J lost 0 bases, and 11 bases lay in between. Germline assignment: CDR1 MNHEY and CDR2 SMNVEV (reference sequence). The CDR3 loop spans 15 amino acids. Written as DNA, the CDR3 is TGTGCCAGCAGTCCCAGGATGAGCTCCTACAATGAGCAGTTCTTC. Amino acid sequence: CASSPRMSSYNEQFF.

This chain joins TRBV7-8 and TRBJ2-2, with a tentative D call TRBD2 (7 bases). This CDR3 has 16 amino acids. Germline-derived CDR1 and CDR2 are SGHVS and FQNEAQ. Deletions cut 1 base from V and 1 base from J, with 10 bases between. The CDR3, as DNA: TGTGCCAGCAGCTTAGACAGGGAGGGGAACACCGGGGAGCTGTTTTTT. Translated, it gives CASSLDREGNTGELFF.

V and J are TRBV27 and TRBJ2-7, with TRBD1 matching over 7 bases. The CDR3 runs to 13 residues. Germline V gene data show CDR1 as MNHEY and CDR2 as SMNVEV (reference sequence). V shed 6 bases and J 2 bases; nucleotides not matched to a gene: 4. CDR3 DNA: TGTGCCAGCAGCCCCGGGACAGCCTACGAGCAGTACTTC. Translation: CASSPGTAYEQYF.

The CDR3 here is CASSTLDRGGGELFF. The CDR3 coding sequence is TGTGCCAGCAGTACCCTAGACAGGGGCGGCGGGGAGCTGTTTTTT. The rearrangement links TRBV27 to TRBJ2-2; 8 positions match TRBD1. V dropped 5 bases and J dropped 7; count of bases not matched to a gene: 9. This CDR3 contains 15 residues. The germline CDR1 and CDR2 sequences are MNHEY and SMNVEV (reference sequence).

The V call is TRBV19, the J call TRBJ2-5; 10 nucleotides align to TRBD1. From germline, CDR1 is LNHDA and CDR2 SQIVND (reference sequence). The CDR3 spans 14 residues. With 4 bases clipped from V and 2 bases from J, the junction kept 1 base outside the gene matches. The CDR3 nucleotides are TGTGCCAGTAGTAAGGACAGGGGGCAAGAGACCCAGTACTTC. It yields the protein CASSKDRGQETQYF. Full variable domain (remainder filled in from reference TRBV19 and TRBJ2-5): DGGITQSPKYLFRKEGQNVTLSCEQNLNHDAMYWYRQDPGQGLRLIYYSQIVNDFQKGDIAEGYSVSREKKESFPLTVTSAQKNPTAFYLCASSKDRGQETQYFGPGTRLLVL.

In its sample, this clone was seen once. The V call is TRBV28, the J call TRBJ2-3; possibly TRBD2 for D (6 bases). This CDR3 contains 14 residues. V was cut by 3 bases and J by 2 bases, with 9 bases left in between. Per the germline V gene, CDR1 is MDHEN and CDR2 is SYDVKM. In DNA, the CDR3 is TGTGCCAGCAGTTTCAGGACTACCACAGATACGCAGTATTTT. This translates into CASSFRTTTDTQYF.

The chain carries TRBV19 and TRBJ1-5; unclear D gene. From germline, CDR1 is LNHDA and CDR2 SQIVND (reference sequence). The CDR3 spans 16 residues. Deletions cut 4 bases from V and 6 bases from J, with 19 bases between. DNA for the CDR3: TGTGCCAGTAGTACCCAGGAGACCGACGGGAGTCAGCCCCAGCATTTT. It is translated as CASSTQETDGSQPQHF.

The chain is built from TRBV6-5 and TRBJ1-1; 10 bases line up with TRBD1. The CDR3 has 16 amino acids. Germline CDR1 MNHEY, CDR2 SVGAGI. V was clipped by 4 bases and J by 5 bases; unmatched bases: 10. The CDR3 sequence: CASSSLKTGGGTEAFF. The CDR3 nucleotides read TGTGCCAGCAGTTCTCTTAAGACAGGGGGCGGAACTGAAGCTTTCTTT.

The CDR3 reads CASSGGYQETQYF. The CDR3 DNA reads TGTGCCAGCAGCGGGGGGTACCAAGAGACCCAGTACTTC. V and J are TRBV14 and TRBJ2-5, with a tentative D call TRBD2 (6 bases). This CDR3 is 13 amino acids long. The germline V gene encodes CDR1 SGHDN and CDR2 FVKESK. Trimming cost V 5 bases and J 0 bases, with 7 bases left between them.

The V and J genes are TRBV15 and TRBJ2-1; 7 bases agree with TRBD2. CDR1 and CDR2 (germline): LNHNV, YYDKDF (reference sequence). CDR3 length: 14 amino acids. The trim removed 4 bases at V and 3 bases at J, leaving 3 bases unmatched. The CDR3 coding sequence is TGTGCCACCAGCACCGGGACTAACTACAATGAGCAGTTCTTC. Translated: CATSTGTNYNEQFF.

V and J are TRBV11-2 and TRBJ2-7; D might be TRBD1 (6 bases). Germline V gene data show CDR1 as SGHAT and CDR2 as FQNNGV. This CDR3 has 14 amino acids. Between the trimmed V and J ends, which lost 3 bases and 0 bases, there was a span of 9 bases. The CDR3 region is CASSFETGSYEQYF. Here the CDR3 DNA reads TGTGCCAGCAGCTTTGAGACAGGCTCCTACGAGCAGTACTTC.

The V and J genes are TRBV13 and TRBJ1-2; 8 bases line up with TRBD1. CDR1 and CDR2 (germline): PRHDT, FYEKMQ (reference sequence). V was clipped by 4 bases and J by 4 bases; unmatched bases: 2. The CDR3 sequence is 13 residues long. CDR3 protein: CASSSDRAYGYTF. The CDR3 DNA sequence: TGTGCCAGCAGCTCGGACAGGGCCTATGGCTACACCTTC.

The chain links TRBV7-9 to TRBJ1-2; TRBD1 might be the D (5 bases). The length of the CDR3 is 13 residues. The V end was cut by 6 bases, the J end by 8 bases, with 16 bases between. Germline assignment: CDR1 SEHNR and CDR2 FQNEAQ (reference sequence). This chain's CDR3 is CASSFRGGNGYTF. The CDR3 DNA reads as TGTGCCAGCAGTTTTCGCGGGGGGAACGGCTACACCTTC. Looking up the rest from reference TRBV7-9 and TRBJ1-2 gives the full variable domain: DTGVSQNPRHKITKRGQNVTFRCDPISEHNRLYWYRQTLGQGPEFLTYFQNEAQLEKSRLLSDRFSAERPKGSFSTLEIQRTEQGDSAMYLCASSFRGGNGYTFGSGTRLTVV.

This chain uses TRBV9 with TRBJ1-1; tentative D call: TRBD1 (6 bases). The germline gives CDR1 SGDLS, CDR2 YYNGEE. The CDR3 is 16 amino acids. V was trimmed by 0 bases and J by 1 base, leaving 13 bases between them. This CDR3 is CASSVEDRGANTEAFF. The CDR3 coding sequence is TGTGCCAGCAGCGTAGAGGACAGAGGGGCGAACACTGAAGCTTTCTTT.

The CDR3 DNA sequence: TGCGCCAGCAGCCTACTAGCGGGGGCTGAGCAGTTCTTC. Amino acids: CASSLLAGAEQFF. The genes are TRBV4-1 and TRBJ2-1; TRBD2 agrees at 11 bases. With V trimmed by 4 bases and J by 9 bases, 2 bases remained unmatched. This CDR3 spans 13 amino acids. From germline, CDR1 is MGHRA and CDR2 YSYEKL.

CDR3 coding DNA: TGTGCCAGCCACCCAAGCGGGAGCTCCTACAATGAGCAGTTCTTC. Amino acids: CASHPSGSSYNEQFF. The chain couples TRBV27 to TRBJ2-1, with 8 bases identical to TRBD2. This CDR3 has 15 residues. Trimming removed 8 bases from V and 0 bases from J; junction bases left unmatched: 6. CDR1 is MNHEY and CDR2 is SMNVEV in the germline V gene (reference sequence).

The rearrangement joins TRBV25-1 to TRBJ1-1; 8 bases agree with TRBD1. Germline V gives CDR1 MGHDK, CDR2 SYGVNS. The length of the CDR3 is 14 residues. V was pared by 2 bases and J by 5 bases, with 4 bases of the junction left unmatched. The CDR3 sequence is CASSERTGRTEAFF. The CDR3 DNA follows: TGTGCCAGCAGTGAAAGGACAGGGAGGACTGAAGCTTTCTTT.

This clone has only one observation. This chain links TRBV7-9 with TRBJ2-5, with TRBD2 identical over 7 bases. Germline V lookup: CDR1 SEHNR, CDR2 FQNEAQ (reference sequence). V shed 2 bases and J 9 bases; nucleotides not matched to a gene: 6. This CDR3 has 13 residues. CDR3 residues: CASSLPTGGAQYF. The CDR3 nucleotides are TGTGCCAGCAGCTTACCCACTGGGGGGGCCCAGTACTTC.

This chain connects TRBV27 to TRBJ2-7; perhaps TRBD1 as D (6 bases). The CDR3 is made up of 14 amino acids. V was clipped by 5 bases and J by 1 base, with 12 bases between them. Germline V gene data show CDR1 as MNHEY and CDR2 as SMNVEV (reference sequence). CDR3 in DNA: TGTGCCAGCAGTGCGTGGGACAATTCCTACGAGCAGTACTTC. Its translation: CASSAWDNSYEQYF.

The chain employs TRBV7-6 and TRBJ2-7, with TRBD1 matching over 8 bases. V trimming: 5 bases; J trimming: 4 bases; junction bases outside the gene matches: 13. The CDR3 loop spans 16 amino acids. Germline values: CDR1 SGHVS, CDR2 FNYEAQ. The CDR3 region is CASSQVTGQGLYEQYF. The CDR3 region has the DNA TGTGCCAGCAGCCAAGTAACCGGACAGGGCTTATACGAGCAGTACTTC.

The rearrangement joins TRBV5-5 to TRBJ2-3; the D is unclear. Per germline, CDR1 SGHKS and CDR2 YYEKEE (reference sequence). This CDR3 has 14 amino acids. Trimming removed 3 bases at V and 3 bases at J, with 11 bases between. CDR3 in DNA: TGTGCCAGCAGCTCCCTCGACTTAACAGATACGCAGTATTTT. Amino acids: CASSSLDLTDTQYF.

CDR3: CASSIGLAGEQFF. CDR3 nucleotide sequence: TGTGCCAGCAGTATAGGACTAGCTGGTGAGCAGTTCTTC. The V call is TRBV27, the J call TRBJ2-1; 8 nucleotides agree with TRBD2. The length of the CDR3 is 13 residues. The junction had 6 bases not matched to a gene; V was cut back by 5 bases and J by 9 bases. Germline-derived CDR1 and CDR2 are MNHEY and SMNVEV (reference sequence).

The chain combines TRBV29-1 with TRBJ1-4, with D possibly TRBD1 on 5 matching bases. The germline V gene encodes CDR1 SQVTM and CDR2 ANQGSEA. This CDR3 comprises 13 residues. The V gene lost 6 bases and the J gene lost 0 bases, with 8 bases spanning the gap. The CDR3 DNA reads as TGCAGCGTCGGACACCCAACTAATGAAAAACTGTTTTTT. Amino acids: CSVGHPTNEKLFF.

The rearrangement uses TRBV7-6 and TRBJ2-1; D is unresolved. CDR1 is SGHVS and CDR2 is FNYEAQ in the germline V gene. Trimming cost V 5 bases and J 1 base, with 18 bases left between them. The CDR3 sequence is 17 residues long. CDR3 nucleotide sequence: TGTGCCAGCAGCCCTCGCGACGGGTCCCCTTCCTACAATGAGCAGTTCTTC. This translates into CASSPRDGSPSYNEQFF.